This T cell receptor beta chain was sequenced for a study of T cell responses to AZD1222 COVID-19 vaccine. General study findings and limits: Spike as a whole was targeted by vaccine-associated CD4 TCRs, dominant at 160-218 and 743-854.

The assay was immunoSEQ multiplex PCR, and TCRdb's table has in-frame clones only and misses some. This table has about 140,000 clones, about 90% appearing once. Concerning this clone itself: The antigen is not known.

The germline V gene encodes CDR1 GTSNPN and CDR2 SVGIG (reference sequence). The CDR3 is 13 residues long. V was pared by 0 bases and J by 2 bases, with 5 bases between. The receptor was isolated from an adult who received the AZD1222 COVID-19 vaccine. The chain employs TRBV30 and TRBJ1-5; the D is unclear. The sequenced sample was peripheral blood, obtained 28 days after the second AZD1222 dose. The CDR3 reads CAWSVVGNQPQHF. The CDR3 DNA reads as TGTGCCTGGAGTGTAGTAGGCAATCAGCCCCAGCATTTT.